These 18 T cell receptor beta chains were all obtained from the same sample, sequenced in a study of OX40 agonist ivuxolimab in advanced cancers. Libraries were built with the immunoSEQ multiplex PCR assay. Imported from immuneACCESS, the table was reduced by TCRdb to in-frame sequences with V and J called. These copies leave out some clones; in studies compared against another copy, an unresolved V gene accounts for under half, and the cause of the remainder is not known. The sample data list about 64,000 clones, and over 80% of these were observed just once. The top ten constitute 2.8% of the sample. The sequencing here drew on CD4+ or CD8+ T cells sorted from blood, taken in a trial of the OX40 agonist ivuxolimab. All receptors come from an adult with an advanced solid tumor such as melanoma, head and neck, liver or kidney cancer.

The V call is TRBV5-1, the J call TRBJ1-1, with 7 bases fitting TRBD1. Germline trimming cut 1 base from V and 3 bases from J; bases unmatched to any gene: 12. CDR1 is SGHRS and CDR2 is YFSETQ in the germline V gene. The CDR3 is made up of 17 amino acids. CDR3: CASSLSGGGRGDTEAFF. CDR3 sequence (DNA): TGCGCCAGCAGCTTGTCGGGAGGGGGCAGGGGAGACACTGAAGCTTTCTTT.

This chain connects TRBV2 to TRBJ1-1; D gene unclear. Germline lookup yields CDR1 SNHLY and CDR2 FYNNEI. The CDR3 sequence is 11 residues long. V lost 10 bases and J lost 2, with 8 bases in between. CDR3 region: CAIGGNTEAFF. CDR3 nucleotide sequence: TGTGCCATCGGCGGAAACACTGAAGCTTTCTTT.

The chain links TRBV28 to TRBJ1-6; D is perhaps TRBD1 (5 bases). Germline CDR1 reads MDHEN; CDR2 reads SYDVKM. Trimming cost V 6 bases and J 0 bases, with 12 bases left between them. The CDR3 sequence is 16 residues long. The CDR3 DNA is TGTGCCAGCAGGGGCGGGGGAAGCTCCTATAATTCACCCCTCCACTTT. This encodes CASRGGGSSYNSPLHF. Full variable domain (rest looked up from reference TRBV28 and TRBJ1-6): DVKVTQSSRYLVKRTGEKVFLECVQDMDHENMFWYRQDPGLGLRLIYFSYDVKMKEKGDIPEGYSVSREKKERFSLILESASTNQTSMYLCASRGGGSSYNSPLHFGNGTRLTVT.

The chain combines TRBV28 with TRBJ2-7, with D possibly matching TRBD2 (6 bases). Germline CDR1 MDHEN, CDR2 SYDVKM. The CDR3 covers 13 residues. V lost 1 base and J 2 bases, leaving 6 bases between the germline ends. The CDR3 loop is CASSLSGAYEQYF. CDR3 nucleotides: TGTGCCAGCAGTTTATCGGGAGCCTACGAGCAGTACTTC.

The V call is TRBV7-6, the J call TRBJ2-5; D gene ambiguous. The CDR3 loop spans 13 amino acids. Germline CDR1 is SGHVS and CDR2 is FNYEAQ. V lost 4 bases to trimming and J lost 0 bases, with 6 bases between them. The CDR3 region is CASSSFNQETQYF. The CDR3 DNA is TGTGCCAGCAGCTCTTTTAACCAAGAGACCCAGTACTTC.

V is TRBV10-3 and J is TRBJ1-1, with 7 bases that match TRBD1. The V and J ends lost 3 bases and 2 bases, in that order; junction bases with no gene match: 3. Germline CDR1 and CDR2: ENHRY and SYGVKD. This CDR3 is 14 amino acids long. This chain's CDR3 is CAISDQGGNTEAFF. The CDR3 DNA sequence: TGTGCCATCAGTGACCAAGGGGGCAACACTGAAGCTTTCTTT.

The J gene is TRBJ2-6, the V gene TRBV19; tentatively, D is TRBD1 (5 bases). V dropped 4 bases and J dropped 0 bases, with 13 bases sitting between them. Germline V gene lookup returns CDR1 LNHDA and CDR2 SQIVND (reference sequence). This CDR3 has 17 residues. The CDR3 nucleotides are TGTGCCAGTAGTAGACGGACATCTGGCTCTGGGGCCAACGTCCTGACTTTC. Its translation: CASSRRTSGSGANVLTF.

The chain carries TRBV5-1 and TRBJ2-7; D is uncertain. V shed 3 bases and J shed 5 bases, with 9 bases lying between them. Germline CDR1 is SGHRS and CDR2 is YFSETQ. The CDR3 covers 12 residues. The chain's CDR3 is CASSSEENEQYF. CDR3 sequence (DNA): TGCGCCAGCAGCTCAGAGGAGAACGAGCAGTACTTC.

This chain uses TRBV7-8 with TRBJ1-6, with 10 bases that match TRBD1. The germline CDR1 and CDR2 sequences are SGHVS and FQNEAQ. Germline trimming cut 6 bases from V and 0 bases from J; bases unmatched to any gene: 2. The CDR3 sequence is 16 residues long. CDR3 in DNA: TGTGCCAGCAGAGACAGGGGGCGCTCCTATAATTCACCCCTCCACTTT. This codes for CASRDRGRSYNSPLHF.

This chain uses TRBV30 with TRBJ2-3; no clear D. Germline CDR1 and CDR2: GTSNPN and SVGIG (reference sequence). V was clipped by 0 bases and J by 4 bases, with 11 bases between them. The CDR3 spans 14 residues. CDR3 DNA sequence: TGTGCCTGGAGTGTAAAAGGGTACGCAGATACGCAGTATTTT. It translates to CAWSVKGYADTQYF. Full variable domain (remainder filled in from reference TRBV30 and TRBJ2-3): SQTIHQWPATLVQPVGSPLSLECTVEGTSNPNLYWYRQAAGRGLQLLFYSVGIGQISSEVPQNLSASRPQDRQFILSSKKLLLSDSGFYLCAWSVKGYADTQYFGPGTRLTVL.

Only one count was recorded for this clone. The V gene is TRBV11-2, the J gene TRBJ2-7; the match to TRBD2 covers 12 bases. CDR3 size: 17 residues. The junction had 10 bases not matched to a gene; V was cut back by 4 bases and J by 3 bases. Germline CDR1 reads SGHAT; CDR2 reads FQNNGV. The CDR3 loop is CASSSGPTSGRRYEQYF. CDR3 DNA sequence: TGTGCCAGCAGCTCCGGCCCAACTAGCGGGAGGCGCTACGAGCAGTACTTC. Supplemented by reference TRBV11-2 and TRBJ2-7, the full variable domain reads EAGVAQSPRYKIIEKRQSVAFWCNPISGHATLYWYQQILGQGPKLLIQFQNNGVVDDSQLPKDRFSAERLKGVDSTLKIQPAKLEDSAVYLCASSSGPTSGRRYEQYFGPGTRLTVT.

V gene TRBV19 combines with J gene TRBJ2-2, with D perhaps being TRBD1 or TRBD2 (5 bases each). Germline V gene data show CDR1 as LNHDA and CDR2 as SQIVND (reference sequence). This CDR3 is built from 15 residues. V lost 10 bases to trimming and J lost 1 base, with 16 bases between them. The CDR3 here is CATRHGTENTGELFF. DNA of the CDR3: TGTGCCACCAGACATGGGACGGAGAACACCGGGGAGCTGTTTTTT.

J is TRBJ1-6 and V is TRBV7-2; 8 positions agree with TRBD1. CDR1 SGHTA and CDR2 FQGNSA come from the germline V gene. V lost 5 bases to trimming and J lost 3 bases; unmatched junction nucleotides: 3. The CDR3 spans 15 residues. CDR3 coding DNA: TGTGCCAGCAGCGACAGGGGTGGCTATAATTCACCCCTCCACTTT. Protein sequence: CASSDRGGYNSPLHF.

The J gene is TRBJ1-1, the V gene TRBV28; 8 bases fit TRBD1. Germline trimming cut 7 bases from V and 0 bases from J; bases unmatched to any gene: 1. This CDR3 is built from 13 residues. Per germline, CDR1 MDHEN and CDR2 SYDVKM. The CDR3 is CASTGGLNTEAFF. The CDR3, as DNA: TGTGCCAGCACAGGGGGCCTGAACACTGAAGCTTTCTTT.

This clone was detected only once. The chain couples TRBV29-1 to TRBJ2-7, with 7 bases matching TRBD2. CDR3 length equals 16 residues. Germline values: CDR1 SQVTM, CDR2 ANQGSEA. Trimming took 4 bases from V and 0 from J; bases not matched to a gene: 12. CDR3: CSVVFVWSGNSYEQYF. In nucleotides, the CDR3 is TGCAGCGTTGTTTTCGTCTGGAGCGGGAACTCCTACGAGCAGTACTTC.

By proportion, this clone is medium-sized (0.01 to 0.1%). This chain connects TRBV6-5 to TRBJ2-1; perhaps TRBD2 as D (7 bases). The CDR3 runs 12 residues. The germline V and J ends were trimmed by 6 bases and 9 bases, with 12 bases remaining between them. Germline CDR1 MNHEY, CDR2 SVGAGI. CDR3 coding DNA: TGTGCCAGCAGGAGGGGGGAGGGTGAGCAGTTCTTC. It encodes CASRRGEGEQFF.

The CDR3 here is CASRREYEQYF. The DNA for the CDR3 is TGTGCCAGCAGGAGGGAGTACGAGCAGTACTTC. The chain links TRBV2 to TRBJ2-7; a weak D match, TRBD2 (5 bases). The germline gives CDR1 SNHLY, CDR2 FYNNEI. V was clipped by 6 bases and J by 4 bases, with 7 bases between them. The CDR3 totals 11 residues. The complete variable domain, with remaining parts taken from reference TRBV2 and TRBJ2-7, reads EPEVTQTPSHQVTQMGQEVILRCVPISNHLYFYWYRQILGQKVEFLVSFYNNEISEKSEIFDDQFSVERPDGSNFTLKIRSTKLEDSAMYFCASRREYEQYFGPGTRLTVT.

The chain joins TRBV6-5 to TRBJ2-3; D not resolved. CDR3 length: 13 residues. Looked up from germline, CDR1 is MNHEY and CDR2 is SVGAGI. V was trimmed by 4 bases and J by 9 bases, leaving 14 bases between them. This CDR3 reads CASSWSLRATQYF. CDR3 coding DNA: TGTGCCAGCAGTTGGTCCTTAAGGGCGACGCAGTATTTT.